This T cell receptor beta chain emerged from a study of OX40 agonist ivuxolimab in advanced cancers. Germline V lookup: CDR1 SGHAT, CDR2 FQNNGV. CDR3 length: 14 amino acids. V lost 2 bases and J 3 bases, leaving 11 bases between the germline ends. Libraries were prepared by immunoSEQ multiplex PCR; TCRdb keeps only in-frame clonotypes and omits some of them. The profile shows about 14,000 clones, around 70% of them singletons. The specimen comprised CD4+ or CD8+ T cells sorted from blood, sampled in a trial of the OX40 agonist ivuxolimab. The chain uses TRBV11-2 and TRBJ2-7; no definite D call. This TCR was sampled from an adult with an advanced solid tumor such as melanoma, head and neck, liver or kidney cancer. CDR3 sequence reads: CASSLFLSGYEQYF. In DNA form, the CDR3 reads TGTGCCAGCAGCTTATTTCTTTCGGGCTACGAGCAGTACTTC.